Below, 5 T cell receptor beta chains from the same sample are listed, as sequenced in a study of blood T cell repertoires in COVID-19. Produced via immunoSEQ multiplex PCR; TCRdb's table is partial and in-frame only. In the table there are roughly 32,000 clones, roughly 91% of which are singletons. Sequencing used peripheral blood. All receptors derive from an older man with active or convalescent COVID-19.

V and J are TRBV28 and TRBJ1-2, with D perhaps matching TRBD1 (5 bases). V lost 7 bases and J 7 bases, leaving 19 bases between the germline ends. The CDR3 runs to 14 residues. The V gene's germline CDR1 is MDHEN and CDR2 SYDVKM. For the CDR3, the DNA is TGTGCCAGCACCTTGGCAGGGATGCTGGTTGGCTACACCTTC. As protein: CASTLAGMLVGYTF.

The V and J genes are TRBV4-1 and TRBJ2-7, with TRBD2 matching 7 bases. Unmatched junction bases numbered 9, after V lost 1 base and J lost 0 bases. Germline CDR1 MGHRA, CDR2 YSYEKL. The CDR3 covers 17 residues. The CDR3 protein is CASSQAGSTSASYEQYF. For the CDR3, the DNA is TGCGCCAGCAGCCAAGCAGGAAGCACTAGCGCCTCCTACGAGCAGTACTTC.

This chain connects TRBV7-3 to TRBJ2-1; 8 bases are shared with TRBD1. This CDR3 has 15 amino acids. Germline V gives CDR1 SGHTA, CDR2 FQGTGA. V dropped 2 bases and J dropped 3; count of bases not matched to a gene: 3. CDR3 nucleotides: TGTGCCAGCAGCTTACAGGGGGCGGACTACAATGAGCAGTTCTTC. Encoded protein: CASSLQGADYNEQFF.

The J gene is TRBJ1-2, the V gene TRBV10-3, with D unclear. V lost 3 bases to trimming and J lost 9 bases, with 8 bases between them. The CDR3 runs 11 residues. Per the germline V gene, CDR1 is ENHRY and CDR2 is SYGVKD. CDR3 sequence: CAISDRESYTF. The DNA for the CDR3 is TGTGCCATCAGTGATCGAGAGAGCTACACCTTC.

The chain employs TRBV5-1 and TRBJ1-2, with D possibly being TRBD1 (5 bases). Looked up from germline, CDR1 is SGHRS and CDR2 is YFSETQ. This CDR3 is built from 16 residues. Trimming stripped 4 bases from V and 5 bases from J, with 21 bases between. CDR3 residues: CASSKEIQAAFYGYTF. CDR3 DNA sequence: TGCGCCAGCAGCAAGGAGATACAGGCGGCGTTTTATGGCTACACCTTC. The full variable domain, its missing parts supplied by reference TRBV5-1 and TRBJ1-2, is KAGVTQTPRYLIKTRGQQVTLSCSPISGHRSVSWYQQTPGQGLQFLFEYFSETQRNKGNFPGRFSGRQFSNSRSEMNVSTLELGDSALYLCASSKEIQAAFYGYTFGSGTRLTVV.